This is a list of T cell receptor beta chains from one sample in a study of blood T cell repertoires in COVID-19. Sequenced by immunoSEQ multiplex PCR; TCRdb stores in-frame clones only, minus some. The data contain a few hundred thousand clones, about 90% of them singletons. Sequenced input: PBMCs or T cells enriched from blood (not recorded which). All receptors come from a woman in her 30s who had recovered from COVID-19. The CDR3 runs from the conserved cysteine through the conserved F or W. The D gene is left open where the match is weak. Some rows have no size entry. The others give once, few or many, or a class for an expanded clone.

v_gene	j_gene	abundance	d_gene	CDR3nt	CDR3aa
TRBV13	TRBJ1-1	few	TRBD1	TGTGCCAGCAGCAGAGGACAGGATGACACTGAAGCTTTCTTT	CASSRGQDDTEAFF
TRBV29-1	TRBJ2-7	.	TRBD2	TGCAGCGCTGCGGGGGATTTAACCTACGAGCAGTACTTC	CSAAGDLTYEQYF
TRBV27	TRBJ1-5	.	TRBD1	TGTGCCAGCAGTTCACAGGGGAGTCAGCCCCAGCATTTT	CASSSQGSQPQHF
TRBV19	TRBJ2-7	.	TRBD1	TGTGCCAGTAGTATTATAGGGACAGGGCCCTACGAGCAGTACTTC	CASSIIGTGPYEQYF
TRBV2	TRBJ1-4	once	.	TGTGCCAGCAGAGTCGAGGGTACCCCCGGGGAAAAACTGTTTTTT	CASRVEGTPGEKLFF
TRBV5-1	TRBJ2-1	.	TRBD2	TGCGCCAGCGTGGGGACTAGCGGGACCTCGGGGTCCTACAATGAGCAGTTCTTC	CASVGTSGTSGSYNEQFF
TRBV19	TRBJ2-6	.	.	TGTGCCAGTAGAGATGGGACTGTTGGGGCCAACGTCCTGACTTTC	CASRDGTVGANVLTF
TRBV7-8	TRBJ2-3	.	TRBD1	TGTGCCAGCAGCGTCGGGACAGCTTTTACGCAGTATTTT	CASSVGTAFTQYF
TRBV12-3/TRBV12-4	TRBJ1-1	.	.	TGTGCCAGCAGTTTTTCAATGAACACTGAAGCTTTCTTT	CASSFSMNTEAFF
TRBV2	TRBJ2-1	.	TRBD1	TGTGCCAGCAGGCAGGGGGCGATCAATGAGCAGTTCTTC	CASRQGAINEQFF
TRBV3-1/TRBV3-2	TRBJ2-5	.	.	TGTGCCAGCAGCCCCGGTGGAGGTCCGTGGAAGACCCAGTACTTC	CASSPGGGPWKTQYF
TRBV7-2	TRBJ2-7	once	.	TGTGCCAGCAGCTTAGCGATTCTTGGAGGGCCGCTAACCTACGAGCAGTACTTC	CASSLAILGGPLTYEQYF
TRBV27	TRBJ2-7	.	.	TGTGCCAGCGGCCGGACTGATGCCTACGAGCAGTACTTC	CASGRTDAYEQYF
TRBV2	TRBJ1-4	.	.	TGTGCCAGCAGGAGGACACAAATTGGTGAAAAACTGTTTTTT	CASRRTQIGEKLFF
TRBV2	TRBJ1-2	.	.	TGTGCCAGCGCCCCTCAGGAGGGGGGGGGCTACACCTTC	CASAPQEGGGYTF
TRBV7-9	TRBJ2-7	.	TRBD1	TGTGCCAGCAGCCCCACTAGAGGACAGGGCGACTACGAGCAGTACTTC	CASSPTRGQGDYEQYF
TRBV29-1	TRBJ1-1	.	.	TGCAGCGTTGAAGTAAGGGCAGGGGAAGGCGTCAGAGCTTTCTTT	CSVEVRAGEGVRAFF
TRBV6-1	TRBJ2-6	.	.	TGTGCCAGCAGTGAAGAGGAAGGGAGCTCTGGGGCCAACGTCCTGACTTTC	CASSEEEGSSGANVLTF
TRBV2	TRBJ2-1	.	TRBD2	TGTGCCAGCAGTGCCGGACTAGACGGCTATGAGCAGTTCTTC	CASSAGLDGYEQFF
TRBV2	TRBJ1-3	few	.	TGTGCCAGCAATGGGGACACTGGAAACACCATATATTTT	CASNGDTGNTIYF
TRBV5-1	TRBJ1-1	.	TRBD1	TGCGCCAGCAGAGCTCCGGGACAGGGGTTTACTGAAGCTTTCTTT	CASRAPGQGFTEAFF
TRBV6-5	TRBJ2-5	.	.	TGTGCCAGCAGGGATACAGGGAGAGAGACCCAGTACTTC	CASRDTGRETQYF
TRBV11-1	TRBJ2-7	.	TRBD2	TGTGCCAGCAGCTCCACTAGCGGGAGGAGTATCTACGAGCAGTACTTC	CASSSTSGRSIYEQYF
TRBV27	TRBJ2-2	.	TRBD1	TGTGCCAGCAGTTTACCTCCTCAGGGGGCCGGGGAGCTGTTTTTT	CASSLPPQGAGELFF
TRBV28	TRBJ2-2	.	TRBD2	TGTGCCAGCAGACCGGGGGGAGCGAACACCGGGGAGCTGTTTTTT	CASRPGGANTGELFF
TRBV5-1	TRBJ2-5	.	.	TGCGCCAGCAGCTTGCTTCCAGGGGTGGAGACCCAGTACTTC	CASSLLPGVETQYF
TRBV11-2	TRBJ1-6	.	.	TGTGCCAGCAGCTTAGGGGTCCTATCGGGTTCACCCCTCCACTTT	CASSLGVLSGSPLHF
TRBV9	TRBJ2-3	.	TRBD2	TGTGCCAGCACCCCCGGGCCTGGCGGGGGGGATACGCAGTATTTT	CASTPGPGGGDTQYF
TRBV12-3/TRBV12-4	TRBJ2-7	.	.	TGTGCCAGCAGCCCCGACTGGGCCTACGAGCAGTACTTC	CASSPDWAYEQYF
TRBV24-1	TRBJ1-4	.	TRBD1	TGTGCCACCAGTGACCCGGGACAGGGGTTCACTAATGAAAAACTGTTTTTT	CATSDPGQGFTNEKLFF
TRBV19	TRBJ1-5	.	.	TGTGCCAGTAGTCCCCCTAACACAGGGCCCCAGCCCCAGCATTTT	CASSPPNTGPQPQHF
TRBV5-4	TRBJ1-2	.	TRBD1	TGTGCCAGCACCCTCGGTGGGGGACAGGGAGCCTATGGCTACACCTTC	CASTLGGGQGAYGYTF
TRBV3-1/TRBV3-2	TRBJ2-7	.	.	TGTGCCAGCAGAGTTCCCGGCTCCTACGAGCAGTACTTC	CASRVPGSYEQYF
TRBV5-6	TRBJ2-2	once	TRBD2	TGTGCCAGCAGCTTGCTAGCGGGAGGGCCCGGGGAGCTGTTTTTT	CASSLLAGGPGELFF
TRBV2	TRBJ2-6	.	.	TGTGCCAGCAGTAATCCCGCCTCAGGGGCCCTATCTGGGGCCAACGTCCTGACTTTC	CASSNPASGALSGANVLTF
TRBV7-6	TRBJ1-6	.	.	TGTGCCAGCAGCTTAGGACCAGGCGTGAAGAGCTCCTATAATTCACCCCTCCACTTT	CASSLGPGVKSSYNSPLHF
TRBV25-1	TRBJ1-1	.	.	TGTGCCAGCAGCGCTAAATGGGCCAACACTGAAGCTTTCTTT	CASSAKWANTEAFF
TRBV18	TRBJ2-1	.	TRBD1	TGTGCCAGCTCACCAGGGACAGGCGGGTCCTACAATGAGCAGTTCTTC	CASSPGTGGSYNEQFF
TRBV5-4	TRBJ2-1	.	TRBD2	TGTGCCAGCAGCCGGACTAGCGGGAGGGGCTATGAGCAGTTCTTC	CASSRTSGRGYEQFF
TRBV7-8	TRBJ2-7	.	.	TGTGCCAGCAGCTTAGGGCAGGGGGGCGAGCAGTACTTC	CASSLGQGGEQYF
TRBV30	TRBJ2-7	.	TRBD1	TGTGCCTGGAGTTACTCTGGGACAGAGAATTACGAGCAGTACTTC	CAWSYSGTENYEQYF
TRBV30	TRBJ1-5	few	TRBD1	TGTGCCTGGAGTCCTCAGGACAGGGCCTTCAATCAGCCCCAGCATTTT	CAWSPQDRAFNQPQHF
TRBV27	TRBJ2-7	once	TRBD1	TGTGCCAGCAGCACACCCGACAGGGGACCCTACGAGCAGTACTTC	CASSTPDRGPYEQYF
TRBV18	TRBJ2-7	.	.	TGTGCCAGCTCACCCTATTCTCGGGACTCCTACGAGCAGTACTTC	CASSPYSRDSYEQYF
TRBV6-1	TRBJ2-7	.	TRBD2	TGTGCCAGCAGTGAGGGACTAGCGGAGCCTAACCAGTACTTC	CASSEGLAEPNQYF
TRBV5-1	TRBJ1-1	.	TRBD1	TGCGCCAGCAGCTTGGCCGCAGGGGGAGGTAACACTGAAGCTTTCTTT	CASSLAAGGGNTEAFF
TRBV7-2	TRBJ1-5	.	.	TGTGCCAGCAGCTTAGCGGCGGGGCAGCCCCAGCATTTT	CASSLAAGQPQHF
TRBV3-1/TRBV3-2	TRBJ2-5	.	TRBD2	TGTGCCAGCAGCCCAGGGACTAGCGGGGGGAACTATCAAGAGACCCAGTACTTC	CASSPGTSGGNYQETQYF
TRBV6-5	TRBJ1-1	.	TRBD1	TGTGCCAGCAGTTACGACAGGGAAGGTGACACTGAAGCTTTCTTT	CASSYDREGDTEAFF
TRBV28	TRBJ2-7	.	TRBD1	TGTGCCAGCAGCCCCGGACAGGGGGTCGAGGAGCAGTACTTC	CASSPGQGVEEQYF
TRBV6-2/TRBV6-3	TRBJ1-1	.	.	TGTGCCAGCTGTTTCCAGGCCGGGAGGACTGAAGCTTTCTTT	CASCFQAGRTEAFF
TRBV6-5	TRBJ1-1	.	TRBD1	TGTGCCAGCAGTTATACCGGACAGGGGGTCACTGAAGCTTTCTTT	CASSYTGQGVTEAFF
TRBV5-1	TRBJ2-1	.	TRBD2	TGCGCCAGCAGCGCGGGACTAGCGGGAGCGGTTGAGCAGTTCTTC	CASSAGLAGAVEQFF
TRBV21-1	TRBJ2-7	.	.	TGTGCCAGCGGCAACAGGGGGCCCTACGAGCAGTACTTC	CASGNRGPYEQYF